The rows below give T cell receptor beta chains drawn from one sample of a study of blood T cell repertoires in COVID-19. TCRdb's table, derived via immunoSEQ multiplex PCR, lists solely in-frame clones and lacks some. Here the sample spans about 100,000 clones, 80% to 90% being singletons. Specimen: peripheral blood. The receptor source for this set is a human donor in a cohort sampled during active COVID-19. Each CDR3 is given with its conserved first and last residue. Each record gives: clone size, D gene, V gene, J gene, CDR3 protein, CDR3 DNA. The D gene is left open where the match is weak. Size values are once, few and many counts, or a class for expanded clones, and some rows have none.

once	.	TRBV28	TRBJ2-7	CASSKTPGGGPYEQYF	TGTGCCAGCAGTAAAACGCCGGGTGGAGGGCCCTACGAGCAGTACTTC
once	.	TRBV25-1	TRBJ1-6	CASSDGGGNSPLHF	TGTGCCAGCAGTGATGGGGGCGGAAATTCACCCCTCCACTTT
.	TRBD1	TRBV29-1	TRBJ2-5	CSVRTGGETQYF	TGCAGCGTGAGGACAGGAGGAGAGACCCAGTACTTC
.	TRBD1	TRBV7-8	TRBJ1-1	CASSGQTGDTEAFF	TGTGCCAGCAGCGGACAGACAGGGGACACTGAAGCTTTCTTT
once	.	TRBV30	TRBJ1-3	CAWSVRWRTAGNSGNTIYF	TGTGCCTGGAGTGTACGATGGAGGACAGCAGGTAACTCTGGAAACACCATATATTTT
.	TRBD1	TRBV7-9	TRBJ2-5	CASSSGQGPQETQYF	TGTGCCAGCAGCTCGGGACAGGGACCCCAGGAGACCCAGTACTTC
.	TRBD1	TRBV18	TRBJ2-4	CASSPFGQAGQYF	TGTGCCAGCTCACCATTTGGACAGGCGGGTCAGTACTTC
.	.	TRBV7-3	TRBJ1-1	CASSLGGAANTEAFF	TGTGCCAGCAGCTTAGGAGGGGCAGCGAACACTGAAGCTTTCTTT
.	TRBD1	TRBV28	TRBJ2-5	CASSFGTGRLETQYF	TGTGCCAGCAGTTTTGGGACAGGACGGTTGGAGACCCAGTACTTC
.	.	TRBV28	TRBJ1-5	CASRTPGHGNQPQHF	TGTGCCAGCAGAACCCCAGGACATGGAAATCAGCCCCAGCATTTT
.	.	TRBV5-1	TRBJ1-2	CASSLDKLHGYTF	TGCGCCAGCAGCTTGGATAAACTTCATGGCTACACCTTC
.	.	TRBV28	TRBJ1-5	CASRRGGLFQPQHF	TGTGCCAGCAGGCGAGGGGGTTTGTTTCAGCCCCAGCATTTT
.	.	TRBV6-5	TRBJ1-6	CASSYDSGNSPLHF	TGTGCCAGCAGTTACGACAGCGGGAATTCACCCCTCCACTTT
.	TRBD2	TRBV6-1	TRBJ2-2	CASSDVAGGLTGELFF	TGTGCCAGCAGTGATGTAGCGGGAGGCCTTACCGGGGAGCTGTTTTTT
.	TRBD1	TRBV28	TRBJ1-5	CASSLEGASNQPQHF	TGTGCCAGCAGTTTAGAGGGGGCATCTAATCAGCCCCAGCATTTT
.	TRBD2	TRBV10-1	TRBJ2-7	CASSEGLAGAYEQYF	TGCGCCAGCTCCGAGGGGTTAGCGGGAGCCTACGAGCAGTACTTC
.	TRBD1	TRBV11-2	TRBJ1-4	CASSSIPTGQQVGKLFF	TGTGCCAGCAGCTCGATTCCGACAGGGCAGCAGGTGGGAAAACTGTTTTTT
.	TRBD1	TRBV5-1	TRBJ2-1	CASSLAGTGGFNEQFF	TGCGCCAGCAGCTTGGCCGGGACAGGGGGCTTCAATGAGCAGTTCTTC
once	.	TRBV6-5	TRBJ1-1	CASSRDRRRYTEAFF	TGTGCCAGCAGCCGAGACAGGCGGCGGTACACTGAAGCTTTCTTT
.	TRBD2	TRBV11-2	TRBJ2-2	CASSLVPGGSGLDVGELFF	TGTGCCAGCAGCTTAGTCCCTGGCGGGAGTGGTCTTGATGTCGGGGAGCTGTTTTTT
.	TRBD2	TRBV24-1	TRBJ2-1	CATSAPRGGSAYNEQFF	TGTGCCACCAGTGCTCCCCGCGGCGGGAGTGCCTACAATGAGCAGTTCTTC
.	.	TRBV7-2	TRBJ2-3	CASSSSSSSGQYF	TGTGCCAGCAGCTCGTCCTCGTCGTCAGGACAGTATTTT
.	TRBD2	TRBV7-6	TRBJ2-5	CASSPQPSGRSKETQYF	TGTGCCAGCAGTCCTCAACCGAGCGGGAGGTCTAAAGAGACCCAGTACTTC
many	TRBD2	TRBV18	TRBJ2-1	CASSSTTSGSLNEQFF	TGTGCCAGCTCCTCCACGACTAGCGGGAGTCTCAATGAGCAGTTCTTC
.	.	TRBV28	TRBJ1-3	CASSPHRTFTGNTIYF	TGTGCCAGCAGCCCCCACCGAACATTTACAGGAAACACCATATATTTT
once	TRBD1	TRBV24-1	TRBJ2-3	CATSDSNRGQRADTQYF	TGTGCCACCAGTGACTCCAACAGGGGGCAGAGGGCAGATACGCAGTATTTT
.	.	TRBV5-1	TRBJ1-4	CASRKNRKNEKLFF	TGCGCCAGCAGGAAAAACAGGAAGAATGAAAAACTGTTTTTT
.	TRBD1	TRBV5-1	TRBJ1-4	CASSIQTGGREKLFF	TGCGCCAGCAGCATACAAACAGGGGGCCGTGAAAAACTGTTTTTT
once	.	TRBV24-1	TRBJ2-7	CATSERASYEQYF	TGTGCCACCAGTGAGAGGGCCTCCTACGAGCAGTACTTC
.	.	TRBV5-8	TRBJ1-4	CASSLAGIGGLFF	TGTGCCAGCAGCTTGGCCGGGATAGGAGGGTTGTTTTTT
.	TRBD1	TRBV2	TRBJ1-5	CASSPTGVNQPQHF	TGTGCCAGCAGCCCGACAGGGGTTAATCAGCCCCAGCATTTT
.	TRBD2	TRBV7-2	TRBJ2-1	CASSSTGTSGRGEQFF	TGTGCCAGCAGTTCCACCGGGACTAGCGGGAGAGGTGAGCAGTTCTTC
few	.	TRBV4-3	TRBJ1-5	CASSQDSRGTQPQHF	TGCGCCAGCAGCCAAGATTCAAGGGGCACTCAGCCCCAGCATTTT
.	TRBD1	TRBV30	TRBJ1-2	CAWSFMTGQGTSGYTF	TGTGCCTGGAGCTTTATGACGGGACAGGGGACCTCTGGCTACACCTTC
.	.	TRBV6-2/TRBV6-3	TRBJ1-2	CASSLRQSGYTF	TGTGCCAGCAGCCTACGACAGAGCGGCTACACCTTC